This note documents a single T cell receptor (beta chain) sequence. The record originates from a study of T cell responses to AZD1222 COVID-19 vaccine. CDR1 and CDR2 (germline): SGHRS, YFSETQ. The CDR3 has 18 amino acids. With 3 bases clipped from V and 0 bases from J, the junction kept 12 bases outside the gene matches. The data were produced by immunoSEQ multiplex PCR, yet TCRdb's version contains in-frame clones alone and is incomplete. Among 120,000 to 150,000 clones, 82% were seen once, and the ten largest hold around 4.3%. The chain joins TRBV5-1 to TRBJ2-3, with 8 bases lining up with TRBD1. Sequences were derived from peripheral blood, sampled on day 0 of MenACWY control vaccination. The clonotype originates from an adult in good health. The CDR3, as DNA: TGCGCCAGCAGCTCCGGGAAAATGACAGGGGCCAGCACAGATACGCAGTATTTT. Residues: CASSSGKMTGASTDTQYF.